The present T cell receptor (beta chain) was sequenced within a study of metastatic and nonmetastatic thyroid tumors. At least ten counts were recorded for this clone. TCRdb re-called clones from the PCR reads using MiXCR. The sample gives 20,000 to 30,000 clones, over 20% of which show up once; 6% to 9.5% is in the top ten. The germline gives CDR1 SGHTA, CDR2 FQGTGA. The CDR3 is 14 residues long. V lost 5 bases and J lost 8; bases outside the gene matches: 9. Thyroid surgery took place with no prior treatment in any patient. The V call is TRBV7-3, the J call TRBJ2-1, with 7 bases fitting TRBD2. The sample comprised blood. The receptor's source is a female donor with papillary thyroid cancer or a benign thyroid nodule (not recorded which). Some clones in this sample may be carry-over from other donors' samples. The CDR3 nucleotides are TGTGCCAGCAGCCCAGGACTAGTAAGCGATGAGCAGTTCTTC. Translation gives CASSPGLVSDEQFF.